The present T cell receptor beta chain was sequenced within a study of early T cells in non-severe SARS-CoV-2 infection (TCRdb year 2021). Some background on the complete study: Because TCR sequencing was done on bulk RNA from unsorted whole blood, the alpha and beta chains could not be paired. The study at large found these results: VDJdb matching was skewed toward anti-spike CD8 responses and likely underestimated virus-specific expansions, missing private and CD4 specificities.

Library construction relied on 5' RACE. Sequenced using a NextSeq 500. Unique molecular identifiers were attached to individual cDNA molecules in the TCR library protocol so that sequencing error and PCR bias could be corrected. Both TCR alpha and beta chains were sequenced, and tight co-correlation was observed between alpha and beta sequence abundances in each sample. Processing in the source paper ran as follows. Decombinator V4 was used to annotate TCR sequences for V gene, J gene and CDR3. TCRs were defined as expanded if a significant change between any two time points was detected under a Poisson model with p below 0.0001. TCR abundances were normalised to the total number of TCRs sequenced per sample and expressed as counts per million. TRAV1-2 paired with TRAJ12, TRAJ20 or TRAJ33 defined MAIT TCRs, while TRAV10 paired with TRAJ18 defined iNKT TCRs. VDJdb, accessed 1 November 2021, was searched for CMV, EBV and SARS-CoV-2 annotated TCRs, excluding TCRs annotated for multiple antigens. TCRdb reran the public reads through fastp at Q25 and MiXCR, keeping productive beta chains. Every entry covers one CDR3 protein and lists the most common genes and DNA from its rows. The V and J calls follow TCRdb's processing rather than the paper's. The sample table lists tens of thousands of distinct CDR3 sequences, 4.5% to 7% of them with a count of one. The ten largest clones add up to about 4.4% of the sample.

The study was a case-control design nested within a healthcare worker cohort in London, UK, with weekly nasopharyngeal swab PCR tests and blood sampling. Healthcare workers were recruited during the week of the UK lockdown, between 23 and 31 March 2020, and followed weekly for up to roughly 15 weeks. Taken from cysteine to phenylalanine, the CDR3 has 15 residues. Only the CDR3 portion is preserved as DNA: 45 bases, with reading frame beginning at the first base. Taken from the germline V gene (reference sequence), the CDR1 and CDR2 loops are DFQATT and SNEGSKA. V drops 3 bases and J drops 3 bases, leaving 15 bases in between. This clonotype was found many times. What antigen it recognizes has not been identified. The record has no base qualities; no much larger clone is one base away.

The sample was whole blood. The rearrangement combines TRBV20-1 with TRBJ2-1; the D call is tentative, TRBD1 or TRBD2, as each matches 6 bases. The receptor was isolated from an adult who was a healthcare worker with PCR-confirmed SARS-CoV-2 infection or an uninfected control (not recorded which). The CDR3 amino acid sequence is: CSASPPGGLYNEQFF. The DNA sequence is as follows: TGCAGTGCTAGCCCCCCTGGGGGGCTCTACAATGAGCAGTTCTTC.